Listed below are T cell receptor beta chains from one sample, sequenced in a study of blood T cell repertoires in COVID-19. The table came from immunoSEQ multiplex PCR; TCRdb's copy has only in-frame clones and leaves some out. The repertoire consists of roughly 350,000 clones, with under 95% occurring once and the leading ten covering around 20%. Sequencing was carried out using PBMCs or T cells enriched from blood (not recorded which). The receptors come from a woman in her twenties or thirties who had recovered from COVID-19. The CDR3 runs from the conserved cysteine through the conserved F or W. A D gene is named only where the DNA matches it firmly. The size field is filled for only some rows; it gives once, few, many or a size class.

>TRBJ2-7|-|TRBV19|-
CASKAQGQGLYEQYF
TGTGCCAGTAAGGCCCAGGGGCAGGGTTTGTACGAGCAGTACTTC
>TRBJ1-5|-|TRBV6-2/TRBV6-3|TRBD1
CASSLTGLQPQHF
TGTGCCAGCAGCTTGACAGGGCTTCAGCCCCAGCATTTT
>TRBJ2-3|once|TRBV28|TRBD2
CASIPLAGERGGATDTQYF
TGTGCCAGCATCCCACTAGCGGGAGAGAGGGGGGGGGCCACAGATACGCAGTATTTT
>TRBJ2-3|-|TRBV15|-
CATSDRAQRQGLRTDTQYF
TGTGCCACCAGCGACCGGGCCCAACGCCAGGGTCTCCGCACAGATACGCAGTATTTT
>TRBJ1-1|-|TRBV28|-
CASRQSAGGNTEAFF
TGTGCCAGCAGACAATCTGCGGGGGGGAACACTGAAGCTTTCTTT
>TRBJ2-1|-|TRBV3-1/TRBV3-2|TRBD2
CASSQDFPGTSGYNEQFF
TGTGCCAGCAGCCAAGATTTCCCCGGGACTAGCGGCTACAATGAGCAGTTCTTC
>TRBJ1-2|few|TRBV6-5|TRBD1
CASSLTGTDYGYTF
TGTGCCAGCAGTTTGACCGGGACAGACTATGGCTACACCTTC
>TRBJ2-2|-|TRBV3-1/TRBV3-2|-
CASSQNRATGELFF
TGTGCCAGCAGCCAAAACAGGGCGACCGGGGAGCTGTTTTTT
>TRBJ2-2|-|TRBV25-1|TRBD2
CASSEPGLAGETGELFF
TGTGCCAGCAGTGAACCGGGACTAGCGGGAGAAACCGGGGAGCTGTTTTTT
>TRBJ2-1|-|TRBV4-3|TRBD1
CASSQWPGQGYNEQFF
TGCGCCAGCAGCCAATGGCCGGGACAGGGTTACAATGAGCAGTTCTTC
>TRBJ1-2|-|TRBV2|-
CASASTGPNYGYTF
TGTGCCAGCGCTTCCACAGGGCCTAACTATGGCTACACCTTC
>TRBJ2-7|-|TRBV7-3|TRBD1
CASSLNAQGYEQYF
TGTGCCAGCAGCTTAAACGCACAGGGGTACGAGCAGTACTTC
>TRBJ1-3|-|TRBV11-3|TRBD1
CASSLDKDRVANTIYF
TGTGCCAGCAGCTTAGATAAGGACAGGGTCGCAAACACCATATATTTT
>TRBJ1-5|-|TRBV4-1|-
CASSQEPGIGMRGGPQHF
TGCGCCAGCAGCCAAGAGCCCGGGATCGGAATGAGGGGAGGGCCCCAGCATTTT
>TRBJ2-1|-|TRBV15|TRBD1
CATSSMTGGHEQFF
TGTGCCACCAGCAGCATGACAGGGGGCCATGAGCAGTTCTTC
>TRBJ1-6|-|TRBV3-1/TRBV3-2|-
CASSQTGFSPLHF
TGTGCCAGCAGCCAAACAGGATTTTCACCCCTCCACTTT
>TRBJ1-2|-|TRBV6-2/TRBV6-3|TRBD1
CASSYSGQGLDYGYTF
TGTGCCAGCAGTTACTCCGGACAGGGCCTTGACTATGGCTACACCTTC
>TRBJ1-3|-|TRBV6-5|TRBD1
CASRDPGQGGNTIYF
TGTGCCAGCAGAGACCCCGGACAGGGGGGAAACACCATATATTTT
>TRBJ1-5|-|TRBV28|TRBD1
CASSFSGTGFYQPQHF
TGTGCCAGCAGTTTTTCTGGGACAGGGTTTTATCAGCCCCAGCATTTT
>TRBJ1-6|-|TRBV3-1/TRBV3-2|TRBD1
CASSQGQGKSPLHF
TGTGCCAGCAGCCAGGGACAGGGGAAGTCACCCCTCCACTTT
>TRBJ2-7|-|TRBV9|-
CASSVGAAGSAYEQYF
TGTGCCAGCAGCGTAGGGGCGGCGGGCTCCGCCTACGAGCAGTACTTC
>TRBJ2-2|-|TRBV3-1/TRBV3-2|TRBD1
CASSQGSTGVGELFF
TGTGCCAGCAGCCAAGGGTCCACAGGGGTTGGGGAGCTGTTTTTT
>TRBJ2-5|-|TRBV18|TRBD1
CASSRRTGGVETQYF
TGTGCCAGCTCACGTCGGACAGGGGGCGTGGAGACCCAGTACTTC
>TRBJ1-2|-|TRBV19|-
CASSISPEGGGYTF
TGTGCCAGTAGTATTTCGCCTGAGGGAGGTGGCTACACCTTC
>TRBJ2-7|-|TRBV7-2|-
CASRDRASYEQYF
TGTGCCAGCAGAGACAGAGCCTCCTACGAGCAGTACTTC
>TRBJ1-3|-|TRBV11-2|TRBD1
CASSSTTGGFSGNTIYF
TGTGCCAGCAGCAGTACTACAGGGGGCTTTTCTGGAAACACCATATATTTT
>TRBJ1-1|-|TRBV5-1|-
CASSTEGLGSTEAFF
TGCGCCAGCAGCACAGAGGGACTCGGGAGCACTGAAGCTTTCTTT
>TRBJ2-5|-|TRBV4-1|-
CASSQGPGTETQYF
TGCGCCAGCAGCCAAGGTCCGGGAACAGAGACCCAGTACTTC
>TRBJ1-2|-|TRBV11-2|-
CASSRRARDYGYTF
TGTGCCAGCAGCCGGAGGGCCCGGGACTATGGCTACACCTTC
>TRBJ2-3|-|TRBV7-9|TRBD1
CASSLAGTGGGGTQYF
TGTGCCAGCAGCTTAGCTGGGACAGGGGGCGGGGGTACGCAGTATTTT
>TRBJ1-6|-|TRBV28|-
CASGHEYSPLHF
TGTGCCAGCGGACATGAGTATTCACCCCTCCACTTT
>TRBJ2-1|few|TRBV9|TRBD2
CASSVLGLAGINEQFF
TGTGCCAGCAGCGTACTTGGACTAGCTGGGATCAATGAGCAGTTCTTC
>TRBJ2-7|-|TRBV5-1|-
CASSVHWQGLNEQYF
TGCGCCAGCAGTGTTCACTGGCAGGGGCTTAACGAGCAGTACTTC
>TRBJ2-7|-|TRBV9|TRBD2
CASSEGLAGTYEQYF
TGTGCCAGCAGCGAGGGACTAGCGGGAACCTACGAGCAGTACTTC